This TCR beta chain was observed in a study of cytomegalovirus exposure and HLA in healthy donors. Broader study findings: The study listed about 150 cytomegalovirus-associated TCR beta chains.

With regard to this clone: Its target is unknown.

The PCR had 60 Vbeta and 13 Jbeta primers. The repertoire was sequenced with immunoSEQ multiplex PCR; TCRdb's copy has only in-frame clones and lacks some. The sample shows a few hundred thousand clones, about 93% of them seen only once. There are 16 residues in the CDR3. The ends lost 2 bases at V and 0 bases at J; junction bases unmatched: 7. The germline V gene has CDR1 GTSNPN and CDR2 SVGIG (reference sequence). The sequenced sample was PBMCs. This clonotype was sampled from a girl aged 2 to 9 in good health and CMV-seronegative. The V and J genes are TRBV30 and TRBJ1-3, with TRBD1 identical over 7 bases. The DNA for the CDR3 is TGTGCCTGGAGTAAGGACAGGACGAGCTCTGGAAACACCATATATTTT. Translated, it gives CAWSKDRTSSGNTIYF.